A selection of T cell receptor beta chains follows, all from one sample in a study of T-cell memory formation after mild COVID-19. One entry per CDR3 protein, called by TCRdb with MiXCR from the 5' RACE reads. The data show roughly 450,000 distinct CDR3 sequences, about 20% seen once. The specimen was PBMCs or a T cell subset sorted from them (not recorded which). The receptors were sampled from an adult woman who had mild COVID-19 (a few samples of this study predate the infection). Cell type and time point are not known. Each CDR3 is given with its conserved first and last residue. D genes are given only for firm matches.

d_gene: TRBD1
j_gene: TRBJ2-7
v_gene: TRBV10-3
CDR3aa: CATSGTGSYEQYF

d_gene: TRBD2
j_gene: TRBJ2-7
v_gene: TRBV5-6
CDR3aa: CASSLLTGGLSEQYF

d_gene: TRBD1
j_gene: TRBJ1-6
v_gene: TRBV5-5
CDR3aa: CASRPGQEDSPLHF

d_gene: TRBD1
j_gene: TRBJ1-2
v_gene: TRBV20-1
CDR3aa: CSATRGANGYTF

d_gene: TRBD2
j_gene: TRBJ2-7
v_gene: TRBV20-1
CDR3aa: CSARKFASGITYEQYF

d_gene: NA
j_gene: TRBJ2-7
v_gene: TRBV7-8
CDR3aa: CASSLVDGGYEQYF

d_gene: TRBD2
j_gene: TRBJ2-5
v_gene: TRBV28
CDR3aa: CASSSIQLADQETQYF

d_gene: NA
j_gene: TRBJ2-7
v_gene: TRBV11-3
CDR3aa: CARSFRTKPYEQYF

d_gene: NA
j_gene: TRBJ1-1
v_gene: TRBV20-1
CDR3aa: CSARDEVLNTEAFF

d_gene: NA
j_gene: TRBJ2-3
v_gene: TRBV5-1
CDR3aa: CASSLGAGTEGTDTQYF